This T cell receptor (beta chain) stems from a study of shared clonotypes between healthy human individuals. The CDR3 length is 14 residues. The V end lost 0 bases, the J end lost 2 bases, and 6 bases lay between the germline ends. CDR1 SGDLS and CDR2 YYNGEE come from the germline V gene. The authors ran the assay at deep level. Genomic DNA belonging to each subset was distributed in equal measure over several immunoSEQ plates. On sorted subsets, replicate PCRs used 150 to 250 ng DNA, or tens of thousands of T cell genomes. The method was immunoSEQ multiplex PCR; TCRdb's version includes in-frame clones alone and lacks a portion of them. Here the sample spans roughly 2.2 million clones, approximately 90% being singletons.

This chain links TRBV9 with TRBJ2-1, with D unresolved. This clonotype was obtained from a man aged 18 to 29 in good health. Some clones in this sample may be carry-over from other donors' samples. The material sequenced was naive CD4+ T cells from PBMCs. This sample's subset: CD45RA+ positively selected. The CDR3 reads CASSVDGAYNEQFF. For the CDR3, the DNA is TGTGCCAGCAGCGTAGATGGGGCCTACAATGAGCAGTTCTTC.